The rows below give T cell receptor beta chains drawn from one sample of a study of T cell repertoires in aging, cancer and after chemotherapy. Via MiXCR, TCRdb re-called the multiplex PCR reads, giving one row per CDR3 protein. The data contain some 8,100 distinct CDR3 sequences, 37% of them singletons. Sequenced: blood. These receptors were collected from a human donor in good health. The CDR3 runs from the conserved cysteine through the conserved F or W.

>TRBJ1-5|TRBV5-6
CASSFWQTGGTGQPQHF
>TRBJ2-2|TRBV13
CASSRRTVRGELFF
>TRBJ1-5|TRBV6-5
CASSKTGDQPQHF
>TRBJ2-2|TRBV4-3
CASSLGQFEGNTGELFF
>TRBJ2-7|TRBV11-2
CASGGWAGAEQYF
>TRBJ2-2|TRBV6-1
CASKRQGDTGELFF
>TRBJ2-3|TRBV6-1
CASKLAADTDTQYF
>TRBJ2-7|TRBV15
CATSRDSGGRYEQYF
>TRBJ2-3|TRBV6-6
CASGQAGGPADTQYF
>TRBJ1-4|TRBV11-1
CASSFEDSPYATNEKLFF
>TRBJ2-2|TRBV12-3/TRBV12-4
CASSLTGGNGELFF
>TRBJ2-3|TRBV7-9
CASSSPGGWGTDTQYF
>TRBJ1-1|TRBV6-6
CASSFSGGERNTEAFF
>TRBJ2-7|TRBV27
CASSLFSGSSASSYEQYF
>TRBJ2-7|TRBV27
CASSSPGTSGNLGQYF
>TRBJ1-4|TRBV5-1
CASSLLGQMATNEKLFF
>TRBJ2-7|TRBV6-5
CASSYLPGPPTEQYF
>TRBJ2-1|TRBV10-3
CAISVGGDLNEQFF
>TRBJ1-5|TRBV27
CASSWGGSNQPQHF
>TRBJ2-1|TRBV6-1
CASRTLQGLASHNEQFF
>TRBJ2-5|TRBV29-1
CSVEDAGQETQYF
>TRBJ1-3|TRBV18
CASSPILGGSSSGNTIYF
>TRBJ1-1|TRBV6-5
CASRAGQGNTEAFF
>TRBJ2-3|TRBV15
CATSRAGDFTDTQYF
>TRBJ1-2|TRBV12-3/TRBV12-4
CASRGGGGSYGYTF
>TRBJ2-7|TRBV19
CASSFSGESSYEQYF
>TRBJ2-2|TRBV6-1
CASSVDGRNTGELFF
>TRBJ1-5|TRBV15
CATSRGGSNQPQHF
>TRBJ2-2|TRBV10-1
CASSRGTSGGASTGELFF
>TRBJ1-2|TRBV5-5
CASSEPTGGGGYTF
>TRBJ1-1|TRBV6-5
CASSYRGGRQPRTEAFF
>TRBJ1-1|TRBV19
CASIPARGRMNTEAFF
>TRBJ1-6|TRBV27
CASSLTGESSPLHF
>TRBJ1-2|TRBV18
CASSPQTGDYGYTF
>TRBJ2-7|TRBV6-5
CASSYGLAVSYEQYF
>TRBJ1-2|TRBV19
CASSIRGGYTF
>TRBJ1-2|TRBV29-1
CSVSRDTSNYGYTF
>TRBJ1-4|TRBV30
CAWSEHWPGGRNEKLFF
>TRBJ2-1|TRBV4-3
CASSQKGLSSYNEQFF